The rows below give T cell receptor beta chains drawn from one sample of a study of blood T cell repertoires in COVID-19. Generated by immunoSEQ multiplex PCR, the TCRdb table keeps only in-frame clones and is missing some. This repertoire shows 70,000 or so clones, 60% to 80% found once; its top ten account for 16%. The source material was peripheral blood. The origin of the receptors is a man aged 55 to 69 with acute or convalescent COVID-19. The CDR3 runs from the conserved cysteine through the conserved F or W. A D gene is named only where the DNA matches it firmly. Expanded clones are given a class, and other clones once, few, many or no size at all.

v_call,clone_size,j_call,d_call,cdr3_aa,cdr3_nt
TRBV7-2,.,TRBJ1-2,.,CASSQNYGYTF,TGTGCCAGCAGCCAAAACTATGGCTACACCTTC
TRBV5-4,.,TRBJ1-1,TRBD1,CASSWDSSNTEAFF,TGTGCCAGCAGCTGGGACAGCTCTAACACTGAAGCTTTCTTT
TRBV3-1/TRBV3-2,.,TRBJ2-2,.,CASSPQLTGELFF,TGTGCCAGCAGCCCACAGCTGACGGGGGAGCTGTTTTTT
TRBV4-3,.,TRBJ2-3,TRBD2,CASSQDRSSGTDTQYF,TGCGCCAGCAGCCAAGATAGGTCTAGCGGGACAGATACGCAGTATTTT
TRBV15,.,TRBJ2-1,TRBD1,CATSRDNRGVGEQFF,TGTGCCACCAGCAGAGACAACAGGGGAGTGGGCGAGCAGTTCTTC
TRBV6-5,.,TRBJ1-3,TRBD1,CASSYSGQGSGNTIYF,TGTGCCAGCAGTTACTCGGGACAGGGCTCTGGAAACACCATATATTTT
TRBV4-1,.,TRBJ2-7,TRBD2,CASSQGASGGSRYF,TGCGCCAGCAGCCAAGGGGCTAGCGGGGGGTCTAGGTACTTC
TRBV7-2,few,TRBJ1-5,.,CASSLLYSNQPQHF,TGTGCCAGCAGCTTACTGTATAGCAATCAGCCCCAGCATTTT
TRBV3-1/TRBV3-2,medium-sized,TRBJ2-5,TRBD2,CASSPGTSGETQYF,TGTGCCAGCAGCCCTGGGACTAGCGGAGAGACCCAGTACTTC
TRBV12-3/TRBV12-4,.,TRBJ1-2,.,CASTRGDGYTF,TGTGCCAGCACGCGGGGGGATGGCTACACCTTC
TRBV19,.,TRBJ1-2,.,CASSPQALVNYGYTF,TGTGCCAGTAGTCCACAGGCGCTTGTTAACTATGGCTACACCTTC
TRBV6-5,.,TRBJ1-1,.,CASSPWGGQNTEAFF,TGTGCCAGCAGTCCGTGGGGGGGGCAGAACACTGAAGCTTTCTTT
TRBV24-1,.,TRBJ2-5,TRBD1,CATSDLDREETQYF,TGTGCCACCAGTGATTTGGACAGGGAAGAGACCCAGTACTTC
TRBV29-1,.,TRBJ1-1,.,CSVAAGWAMNTEAFF,TGCAGCGTTGCTGCAGGGTGGGCCATGAACACTGAAGCTTTCTTT
TRBV7-2,once,TRBJ2-1,.,CASSLGRLNEQFF,TGTGCCAGCAGCTTAGGCAGGTTGAATGAGCAGTTCTTC
TRBV21-1,.,TRBJ2-2,.,CASSKCASGGAYTGELFF,TGTGCCAGCAGCAAATGCGCTAGCGGGGGAGCCTACACCGGGGAGCTGTTTTTT
TRBV6-1,.,TRBJ1-3,TRBD1,CASSGYDRDSGNTIYF,TGTGCCAGCAGTGGATATGACAGGGACTCTGGAAACACCATATATTTT
TRBV7-2,once,TRBJ2-1,.,CASSITEQFF,TGTGCCAGCTCTATCACTGAGCAGTTCTTC
TRBV5-1,.,TRBJ1-4,TRBD1,CASSLLPSPGTGAPGSNEKLFF,TGCGCCAGCAGCTTACTACCCAGCCCCGGGACAGGGGCCCCGGGGTCTAATGAAAAACTGTTTTTT
TRBV6-6,.,TRBJ2-2,.,CASRDSNTGELFF,TGTGCCAGCAGGGACAGCAACACCGGGGAGCTGTTTTTT
TRBV7-9,.,TRBJ1-3,TRBD1,CASSSGGNSGNTIYF,TGTGCCAGCAGCTCAGGGGGGAACTCTGGAAACACCATATATTTT
TRBV20-1,.,TRBJ2-2,.,CSASRAKGVTGELFF,TGCAGTGCTAGTCGGGCGAAAGGGGTGACCGGGGAGCTGTTTTTT
TRBV7-8,.,TRBJ1-5,.,CASSPASRDQPQHF,TGTGCCAGCAGCCCCGCAAGTAGAGATCAGCCCCAGCATTTT
TRBV7-8,once,TRBJ2-1,.,CASSSFRANEQFF,TGTGCCAGCAGCAGCTTCAGGGCTAATGAGCAGTTCTTC
TRBV24-1,.,TRBJ2-2,TRBD1,CATSDPRQGDTGELFF,TGTGCCACCAGTGATCCGCGACAGGGGGACACCGGGGAGCTGTTTTTT
TRBV9,.,TRBJ2-7,.,CASSVGSTYEQYF,TGTGCCAGCAGCGTAGGGAGTACCTACGAGCAGTACTTC
TRBV6-2/TRBV6-3,.,TRBJ1-6,TRBD1,CASSYTDRGLSPLHF,TGTGCCAGCAGTTACACGGACAGGGGGTTGTCACCCCTCCACTTT
TRBV28,few,TRBJ1-1,.,CASSLGEATRLAFF,TGTGCCAGCAGTTTGGGGGAGGCAACACGGCTAGCTTTCTTT
TRBV30,.,TRBJ1-6,.,CACTDPTGYNSPLHF,TGTGCCTGTACCGACCCGACAGGATATAATTCACCCCTCCACTTT
TRBV21-1,once,TRBJ1-3,.,CASSSPGTLGNTIYF,TGTGCCAGCAGCAGTCCGGGGACTCTCGGAAACACCATATATTTT
TRBV15,.,TRBJ1-5,TRBD1,CATSKRQGSNQPQHF,TGTGCCACCAGCAAAAGACAGGGTAGCAATCAGCCCCAGCATTTT
TRBV3-1/TRBV3-2,.,TRBJ2-2,.,CASSQSSLNTGELFF,TGTGCCAGCAGCCAATCCAGTCTGAACACCGGGGAGCTGTTTTTT
TRBV27,few,TRBJ2-7,.,CASSHSAGQYSYEQYF,TGTGCCAGCAGCCATAGTGCGGGACAGTATTCCTACGAGCAGTACTTC
TRBV5-4,.,TRBJ1-1,.,CASTGGSGTEAFF,TGTGCCTCGACGGGGGGGAGTGGCACTGAAGCTTTCTTT
TRBV7-2,once,TRBJ1-6,.,CASSLLMTVNSPLHF,TGTGCCAGCAGCCTCTTGATGACAGTGAATTCACCCCTCCACTTT
TRBV24-1,.,TRBJ1-5,TRBD1,CATRTGEFQPQHF,TGTGCCACCAGGACAGGGGAATTTCAGCCCCAGCATTTT
TRBV6-4,.,TRBJ1-6,.,CASSAGGTHTYSPLHF,TGTGCCAGCAGCGCCGGGGGGACACATACTTATTCACCCCTCCACTTT
TRBV5-6,few,TRBJ1-2,.,CASSLGRRDWLYGYTF,TGTGCCAGCAGCTTGGGACGTCGGGACTGGCTCTATGGCTACACCTTC
TRBV6-2/TRBV6-3,once,TRBJ1-6,TRBD1,CASRPHQTGAMNNSPLHF,TGTGCCAGCAGACCTCACCAAACAGGGGCGATGAATAATTCACCCCTCCACTTT
TRBV20-1,.,TRBJ1-1,.,CSASKGHGYTEAFF,TGCAGTGCTAGTAAGGGGCACGGGTACACTGAAGCTTTCTTT
TRBV27,few,TRBJ1-6,.,CASSFGRAVGSPLHF,TGTGCCAGCAGTTTTGGCAGGGCCGTTGGTTCACCCCTCCACTTT
TRBV9,.,TRBJ2-7,.,CASSPQVHRVEQYF,TGTGCCAGCAGCCCCCAAGTTCATCGGGTGGAGCAGTACTTC
TRBV13,.,TRBJ2-6,.,CASSPTDRLLKSGANVLTF,TGTGCCAGCAGCCCAACAGACAGGCTCCTCAAATCTGGGGCCAACGTCCTGACTTTC
TRBV11-2,.,TRBJ2-7,.,CASSTRGYEQYF,TGTGCCAGCAGCACACGGGGGTACGAGCAGTACTTC
TRBV7-2,.,TRBJ2-2,TRBD2,CASSREGRAVTGELFF,TGTGCCAGCAGTCGGGAGGGTAGGGCGGTCACCGGGGAGCTGTTTTTT